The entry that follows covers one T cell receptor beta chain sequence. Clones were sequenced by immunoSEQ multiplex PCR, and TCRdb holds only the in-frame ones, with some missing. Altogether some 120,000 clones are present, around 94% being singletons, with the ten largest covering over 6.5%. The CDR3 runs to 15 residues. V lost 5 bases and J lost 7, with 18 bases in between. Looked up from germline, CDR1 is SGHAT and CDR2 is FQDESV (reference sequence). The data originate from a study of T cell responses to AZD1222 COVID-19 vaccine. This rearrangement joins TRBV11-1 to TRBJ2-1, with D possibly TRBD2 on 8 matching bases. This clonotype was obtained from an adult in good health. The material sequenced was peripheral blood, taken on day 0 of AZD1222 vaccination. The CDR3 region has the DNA TGTGCCAGCAGCCCCGGGGGGGCAGGGGGTAATGAGCAGTTCTTC. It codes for CASSPGGAGGNEQFF.